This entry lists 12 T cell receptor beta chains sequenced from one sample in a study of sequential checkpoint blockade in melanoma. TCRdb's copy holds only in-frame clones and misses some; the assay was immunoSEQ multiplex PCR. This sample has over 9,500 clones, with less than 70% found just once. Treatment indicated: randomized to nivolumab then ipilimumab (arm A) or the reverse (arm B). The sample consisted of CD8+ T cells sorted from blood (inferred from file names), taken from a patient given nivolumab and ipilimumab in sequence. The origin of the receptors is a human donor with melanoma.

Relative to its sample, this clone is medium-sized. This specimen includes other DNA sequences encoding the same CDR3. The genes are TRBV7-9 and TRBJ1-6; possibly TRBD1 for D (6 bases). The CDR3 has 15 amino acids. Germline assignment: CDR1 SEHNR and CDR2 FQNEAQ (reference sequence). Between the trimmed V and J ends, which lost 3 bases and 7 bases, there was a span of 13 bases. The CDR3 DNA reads TGTGCCAGCAGCTTGCTACAGGGATACAATTCACCCCTCCACTTT. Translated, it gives CASSLLQGYNSPLHF.

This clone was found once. The CDR3 bases are TGCGCCAGCAGCCCGCGAAACGGACAGGGGGCATGGTTGAACATTCAGTACTTC. Its translation is CASSPRNGQGAWLNIQYF. V and J are TRBV4-1 and TRBJ2-4; 11 bases agree with TRBD1. V gave up 4 bases and J gave up 7 bases; unmatched junction bases: 15. The CDR3 sequence is 18 residues long. Germline CDR1 is MGHRA and CDR2 is YSYEKL.

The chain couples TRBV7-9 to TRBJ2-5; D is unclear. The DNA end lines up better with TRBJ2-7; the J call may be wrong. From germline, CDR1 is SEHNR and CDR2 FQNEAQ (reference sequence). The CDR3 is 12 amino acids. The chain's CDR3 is CASSPLSYEQYF. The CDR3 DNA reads TGTGCCAGCAGCCCCTTAAGTTACGAGCAGTACTTC.

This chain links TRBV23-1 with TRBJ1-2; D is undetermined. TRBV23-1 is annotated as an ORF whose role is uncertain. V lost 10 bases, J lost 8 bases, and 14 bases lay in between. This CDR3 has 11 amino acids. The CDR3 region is CATQRQWGYTF. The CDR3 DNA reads TGCGCCACCCAGAGGCAGTGGGGCTACACCTTC.

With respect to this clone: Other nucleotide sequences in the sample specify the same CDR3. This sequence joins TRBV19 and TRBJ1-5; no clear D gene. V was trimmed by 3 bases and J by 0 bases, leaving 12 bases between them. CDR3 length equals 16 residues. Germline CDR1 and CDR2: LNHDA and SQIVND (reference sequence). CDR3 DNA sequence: TGTGCCAGTAGTATGGCGTACAGTAATAGCAATCAGCCCCAGCATTTT. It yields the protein CASSMAYSNSNQPQHF.

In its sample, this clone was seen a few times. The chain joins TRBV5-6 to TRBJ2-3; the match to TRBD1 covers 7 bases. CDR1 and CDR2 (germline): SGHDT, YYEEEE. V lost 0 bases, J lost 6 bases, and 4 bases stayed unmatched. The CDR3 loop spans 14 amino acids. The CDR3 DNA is TGTGCCAGCAGCTTGGAGGGGGCAGGTGATACGCAGTATTTT. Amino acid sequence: CASSLEGAGDTQYF.

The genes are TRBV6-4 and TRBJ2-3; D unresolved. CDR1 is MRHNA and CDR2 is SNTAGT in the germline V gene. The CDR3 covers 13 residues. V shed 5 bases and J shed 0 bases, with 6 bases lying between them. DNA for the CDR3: TGTGCCAGCAGTTGGCGGAGCACAGATACGCAGTATTTT. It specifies CASSWRSTDTQYF.

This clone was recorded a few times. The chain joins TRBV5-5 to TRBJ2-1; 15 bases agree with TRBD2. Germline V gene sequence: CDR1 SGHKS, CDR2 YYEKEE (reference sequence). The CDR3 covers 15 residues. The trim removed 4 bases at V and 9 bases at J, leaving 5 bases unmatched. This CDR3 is CASSGTSGRRGEQFF. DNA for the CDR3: TGTGCCAGCAGCGGGACTAGCGGGAGGAGGGGTGAGCAGTTCTTC.

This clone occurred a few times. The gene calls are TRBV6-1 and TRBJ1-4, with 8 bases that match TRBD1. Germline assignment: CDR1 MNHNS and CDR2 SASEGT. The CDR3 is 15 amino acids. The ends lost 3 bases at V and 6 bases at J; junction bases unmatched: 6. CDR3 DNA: TGTGCCAGCAGTGATTCACAGGGGGATTATGAAAAACTGTTTTTT. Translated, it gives CASSDSQGDYEKLFF.

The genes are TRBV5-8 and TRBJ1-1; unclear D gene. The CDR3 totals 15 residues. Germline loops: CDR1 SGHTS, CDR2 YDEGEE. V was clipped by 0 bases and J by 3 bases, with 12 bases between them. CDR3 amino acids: CASSLGTGSDTEAFF. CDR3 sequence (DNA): TGTGCCAGCAGCTTGGGGACGGGGAGCGACACTGAAGCTTTCTTT.

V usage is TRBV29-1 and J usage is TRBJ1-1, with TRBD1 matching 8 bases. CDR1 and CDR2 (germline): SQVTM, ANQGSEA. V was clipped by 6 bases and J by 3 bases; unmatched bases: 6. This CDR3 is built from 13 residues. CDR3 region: CSVEGQEDTEAFF. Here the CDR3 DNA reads TGCAGCGTCGAGGGACAGGAGGACACTGAAGCTTTCTTT.

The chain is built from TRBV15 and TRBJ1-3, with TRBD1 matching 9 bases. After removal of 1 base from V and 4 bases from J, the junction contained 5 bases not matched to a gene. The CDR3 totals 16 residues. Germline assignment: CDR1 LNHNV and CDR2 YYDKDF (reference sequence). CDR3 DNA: TGTGCCACCAGCAGAGGTTCGACAGGGGGAGGAAACACCATATATTTT. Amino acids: CATSRGSTGGGNTIYF. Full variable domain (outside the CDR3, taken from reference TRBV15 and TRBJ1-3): DAMVIQNPRYQVTQFGKPVTLSCSQTLNHNVMYWYQQKSSQAPKLLFHYYDKDFNNEADTPDNFQSRRPNTSFCFLDIRSPGLGDTAMYLCATSRGSTGGGNTIYFGEGSWLTVV.